This record concerns one T cell receptor beta chain sequence. Its matching antigen is unknown. The sample is drawn from a study of Ad26.COV2.S vaccination and SARS-CoV-2 variants. The wider study: Ad26.COV2.S shots went into the muscle once or twice, 56 days apart. Study-level findings and limits: Recipients of vaccine and of placebo showed similar breadth of their non-spike TCR repertoires.

Here immunoSEQ multiplex PCR was the method, and the copy in TCRdb shows in-frame clones only, minus some. The sample has 400,000 to 450,000 clones, 75% to 95% seen once; the top ten hold less than 15%. This CDR3 comprises 15 residues. The germline V and J ends were trimmed by 0 bases and 4 bases, with 13 bases remaining between them. The germline V gene has CDR1 MNHEY and CDR2 SMNVEV (reference sequence). Specified treatment: around 19 received Ad26.COV2.S at low or high dose, single or two shots; roughly five received placebo; per-sample allocation not given. Day 63 after the first vaccine or placebo injection was the time point for sampling. Wuhan-strain SARS-CoV-2 spike was expressed by the Ad26 vector that made up the vaccine.

The receptor was derived from a person aged 18-65 years who received the Ad26.COV2.S COVID-19 vaccine or a placebo. The chain employs TRBV27 and TRBJ2-7; tentative D call: TRBD2 (6 bases). The sample was peripheral blood, taken in a trial of Ad26.COV2.S vaccine versus placebo. CDR3 amino acids: CASSLSSGRRYEQYF. The DNA for the CDR3 is TGTGCCAGCAGTTTATCGTCCGGGAGACGGTACGAGCAGTACTTC.